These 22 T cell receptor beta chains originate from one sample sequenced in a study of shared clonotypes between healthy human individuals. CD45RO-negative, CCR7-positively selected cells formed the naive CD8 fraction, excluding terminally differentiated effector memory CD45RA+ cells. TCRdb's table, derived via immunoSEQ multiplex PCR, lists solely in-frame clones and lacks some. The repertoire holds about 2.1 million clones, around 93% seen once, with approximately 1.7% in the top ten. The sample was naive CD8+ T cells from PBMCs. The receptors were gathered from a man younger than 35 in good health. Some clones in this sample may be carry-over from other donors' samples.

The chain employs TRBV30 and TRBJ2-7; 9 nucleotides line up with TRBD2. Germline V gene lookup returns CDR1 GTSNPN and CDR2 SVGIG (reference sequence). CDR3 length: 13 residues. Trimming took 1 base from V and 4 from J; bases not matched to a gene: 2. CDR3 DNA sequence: TGTGCCTGGAGTGCACTAGCGGGTTACGAGCAGTACTTC. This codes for CAWSALAGYEQYF.

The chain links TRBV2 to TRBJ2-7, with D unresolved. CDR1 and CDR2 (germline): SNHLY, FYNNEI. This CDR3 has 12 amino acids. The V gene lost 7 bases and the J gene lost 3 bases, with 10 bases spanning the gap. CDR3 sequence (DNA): TGTGCCAGCAAGACGGATTACTACGAGCAGTACTTC. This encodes CASKTDYYEQYF.

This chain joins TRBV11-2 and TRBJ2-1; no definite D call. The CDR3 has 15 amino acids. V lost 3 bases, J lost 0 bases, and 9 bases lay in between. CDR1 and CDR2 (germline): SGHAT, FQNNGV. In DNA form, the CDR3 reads TGTGCCAGCAGCTTCGACCCGAGCTCCTACAATGAGCAGTTCTTC. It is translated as CASSFDPSSYNEQFF. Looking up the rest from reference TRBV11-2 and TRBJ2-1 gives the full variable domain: EAGVAQSPRYKIIEKRQSVAFWCNPISGHATLYWYQQILGQGPKLLIQFQNNGVVDDSQLPKDRFSAERLKGVDSTLKIQPAKLEDSAVYLCASSFDPSSYNEQFFGPGTRLTVL.

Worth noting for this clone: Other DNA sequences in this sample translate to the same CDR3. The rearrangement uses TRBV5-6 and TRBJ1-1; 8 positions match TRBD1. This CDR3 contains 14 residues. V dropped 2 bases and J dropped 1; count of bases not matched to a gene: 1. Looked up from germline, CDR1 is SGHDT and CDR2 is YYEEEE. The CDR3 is CASSFGQGNTEAFF. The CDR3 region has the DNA TGTGCCAGCAGCTTTGGACAGGGGAACACTGAAGCTTTCTTT.

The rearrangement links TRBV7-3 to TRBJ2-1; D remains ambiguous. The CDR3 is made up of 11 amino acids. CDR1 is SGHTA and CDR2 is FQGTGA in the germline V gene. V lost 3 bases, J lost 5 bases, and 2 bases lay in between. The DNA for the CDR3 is TGTGCCAGCAGCTTTAACAATGAGCAGTTCTTC. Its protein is CASSFNNEQFF.

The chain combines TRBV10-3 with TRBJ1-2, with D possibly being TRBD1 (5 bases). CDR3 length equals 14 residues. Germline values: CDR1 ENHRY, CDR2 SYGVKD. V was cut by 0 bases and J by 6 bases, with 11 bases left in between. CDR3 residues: CAISESGGIDGYTF. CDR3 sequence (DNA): TGTGCCATCAGTGAGTCCGGGGGAATAGATGGCTACACCTTC.

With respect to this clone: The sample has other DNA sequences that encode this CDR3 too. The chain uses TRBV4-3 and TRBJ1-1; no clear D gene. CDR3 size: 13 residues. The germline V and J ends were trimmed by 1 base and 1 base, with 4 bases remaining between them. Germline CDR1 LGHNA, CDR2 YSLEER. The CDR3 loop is CASSQVSNTEAFF. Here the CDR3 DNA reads TGCGCCAGCAGCCAAGTTTCGAACACTGAAGCTTTCTTT.

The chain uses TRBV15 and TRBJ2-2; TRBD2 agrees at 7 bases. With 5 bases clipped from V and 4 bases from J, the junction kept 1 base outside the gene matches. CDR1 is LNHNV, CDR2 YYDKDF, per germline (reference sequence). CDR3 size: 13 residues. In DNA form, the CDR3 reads TGTGCCACCAGCGGGGGGGTCACCGGGGAGCTGTTTTTT. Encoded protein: CATSGGVTGELFF.

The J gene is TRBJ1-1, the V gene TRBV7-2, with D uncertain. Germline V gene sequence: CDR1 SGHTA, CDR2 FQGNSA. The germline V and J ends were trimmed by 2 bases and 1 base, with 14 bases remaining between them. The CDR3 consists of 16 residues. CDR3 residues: CASSLPSWFGNTEAFF. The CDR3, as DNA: TGTGCCAGCAGCTTACCTTCCTGGTTCGGGAACACTGAAGCTTTCTTT.

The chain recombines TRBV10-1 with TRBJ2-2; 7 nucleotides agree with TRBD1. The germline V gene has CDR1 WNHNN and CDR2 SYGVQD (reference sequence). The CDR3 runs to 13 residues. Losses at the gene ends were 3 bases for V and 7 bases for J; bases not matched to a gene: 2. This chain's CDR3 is CASSDRGHGELFF. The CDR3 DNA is TGCGCCAGCAGTGATAGGGGGCACGGGGAGCTGTTTTTT.

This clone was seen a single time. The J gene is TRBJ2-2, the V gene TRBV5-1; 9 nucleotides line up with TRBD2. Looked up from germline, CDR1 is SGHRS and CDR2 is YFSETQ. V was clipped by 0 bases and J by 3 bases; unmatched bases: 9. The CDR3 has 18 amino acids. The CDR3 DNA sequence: TGCGCCAGCAGCTTGGTTGGTAGCGGGAGATGGGACACCGGGGAGCTGTTTTTT. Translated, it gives CASSLVGSGRWDTGELFF.

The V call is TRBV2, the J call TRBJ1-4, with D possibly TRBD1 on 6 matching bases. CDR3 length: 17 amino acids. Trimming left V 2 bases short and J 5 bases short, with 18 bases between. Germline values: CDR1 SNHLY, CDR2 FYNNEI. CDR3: CASSERAPGQKNEKLFF. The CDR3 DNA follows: TGTGCCAGCAGTGAAAGGGCCCCAGGACAGAAGAATGAAAAACTGTTTTTT. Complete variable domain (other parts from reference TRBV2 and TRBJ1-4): EPEVTQTPSHQVTQMGQEVILRCVPISNHLYFYWYRQILGQKVEFLVSFYNNEISEKSEIFDDQFSVERPDGSNFTLKIRSTKLEDSAMYFCASSERAPGQKNEKLFFGSGTQLSVL.

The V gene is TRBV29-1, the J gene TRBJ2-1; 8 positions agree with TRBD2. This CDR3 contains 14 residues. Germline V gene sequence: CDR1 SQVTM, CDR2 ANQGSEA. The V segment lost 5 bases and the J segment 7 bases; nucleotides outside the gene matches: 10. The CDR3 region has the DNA TGCAGCGTTCCTGAGCGGGAGAGTTTGAATGAGCAGTTCTTC. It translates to CSVPERESLNEQFF.

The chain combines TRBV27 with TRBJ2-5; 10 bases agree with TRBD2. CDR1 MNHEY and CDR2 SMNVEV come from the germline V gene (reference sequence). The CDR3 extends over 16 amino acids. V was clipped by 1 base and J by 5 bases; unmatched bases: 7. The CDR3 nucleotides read TGTGCCAGCAGTTTATATCCTAGCGGGAGTCTCGAGACCCAGTACTTC. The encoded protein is CASSLYPSGSLETQYF.

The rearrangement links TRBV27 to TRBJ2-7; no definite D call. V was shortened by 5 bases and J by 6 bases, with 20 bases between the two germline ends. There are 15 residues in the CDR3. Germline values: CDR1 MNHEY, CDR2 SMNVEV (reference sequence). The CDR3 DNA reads TGTGCCAGCAGTACCCAGACCCCGACGGAAGGCGAGCAGTACTTC. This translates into CASSTQTPTEGEQYF.

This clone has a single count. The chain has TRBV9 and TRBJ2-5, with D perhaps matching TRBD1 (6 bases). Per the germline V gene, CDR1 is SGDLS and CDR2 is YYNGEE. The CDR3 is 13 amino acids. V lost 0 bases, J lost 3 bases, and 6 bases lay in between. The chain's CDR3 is CASSVGTEETQYF. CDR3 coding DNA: TGTGCCAGCAGCGTAGGGACAGAAGAGACCCAGTACTTC.

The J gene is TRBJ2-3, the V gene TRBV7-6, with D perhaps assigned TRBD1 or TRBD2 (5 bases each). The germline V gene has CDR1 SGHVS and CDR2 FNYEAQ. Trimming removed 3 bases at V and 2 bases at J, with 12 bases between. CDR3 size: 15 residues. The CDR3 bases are TGTGCCAGCAGCTTGTGGGACGGCCCCACAGATACGCAGTATTTT. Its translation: CASSLWDGPTDTQYF.

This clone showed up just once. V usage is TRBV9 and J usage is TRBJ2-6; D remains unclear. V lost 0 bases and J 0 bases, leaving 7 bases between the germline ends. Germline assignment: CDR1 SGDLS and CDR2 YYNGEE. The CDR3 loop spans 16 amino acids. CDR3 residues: CASSVGAVSGANVLTF. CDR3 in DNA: TGTGCCAGCAGCGTAGGGGCCGTCTCTGGGGCCAACGTCCTGACTTTC.

The CDR3 loop is CASSLRQGAKTQYF. CDR3 DNA: TGTGCCAGCAGCTTGCGTCAGGGAGCAAAGACCCAGTACTTC. The chain recombines TRBV7-8 with TRBJ2-5; the D gene could be TRBD1 or TRBD2 (5 bases each). Per germline, CDR1 SGHVS and CDR2 FQNEAQ. The CDR3 loop spans 14 amino acids. Trimming shortened V by 3 bases and J by 6 bases, and 14 bases separated the two germline ends.

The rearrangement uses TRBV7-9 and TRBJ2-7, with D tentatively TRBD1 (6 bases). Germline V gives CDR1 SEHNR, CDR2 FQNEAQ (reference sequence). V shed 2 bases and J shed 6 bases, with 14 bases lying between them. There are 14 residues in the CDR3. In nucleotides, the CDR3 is TGTGCCAGCAGCTTACCCCCTGTCAGGGGCGAGCAGTACTTC. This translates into CASSLPPVRGEQYF. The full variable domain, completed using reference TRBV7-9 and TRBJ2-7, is DTGVSQNPRHKITKRGQNVTFRCDPISEHNRLYWYRQTLGQGPEFLTYFQNEAQLEKSRLLSDRFSAERPKGSFSTLEIQRTEQGDSAMYLCASSLPPVRGEQYFGPGTRLTVT.

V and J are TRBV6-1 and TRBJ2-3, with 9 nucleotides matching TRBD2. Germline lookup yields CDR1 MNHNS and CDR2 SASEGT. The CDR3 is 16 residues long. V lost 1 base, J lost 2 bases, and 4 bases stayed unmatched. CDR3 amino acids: CASSEGSGRYTDTQYF. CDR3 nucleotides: TGTGCCAGCAGTGAAGGAAGCGGGAGGTACACAGATACGCAGTATTTT.

Here the CDR3 DNA reads TGTGCCACCAGCAACCCGTGGGGGCCTGCCGGACAAGAGACCCAGTACTTC. This translates into CATSNPWGPAGQETQYF. The chain joins TRBV15 to TRBJ2-5; weak D call: TRBD1 (6 bases). This CDR3 has 17 residues. V was cut by 4 bases and J by 2 bases, with 20 bases left in between. Germline assignment: CDR1 LNHNV and CDR2 YYDKDF (reference sequence). The full variable domain, rest sourced from reference TRBV15 and TRBJ2-5, is DAMVIQNPRYQVTQFGKPVTLSCSQTLNHNVMYWYQQKSSQAPKLLFHYYDKDFNNEADTPDNFQSRRPNTSFCFLDIRSPGLGDTAMYLCATSNPWGPAGQETQYFGPGTRLLVL.